This paragraph reports one T cell receptor beta chain. Antigen specificity is unknown. The assay was immunoSEQ multiplex PCR, and TCRdb's table has in-frame clones only and misses some. This sample has 35,000 to 45,000 clones; just over 75% occur once, and the top ten carry around 3.5%. This entry belongs to a study of vaccination effects on CD4 cells after COVID-19. Across the study: A median of 72 days separated the second dose and sampling. Study-level results: For convalescents, most of the spike-reactive clones seen post-vaccine were new vaccine-induced clones.

V lost 7 bases and J lost 1, with 14 bases in between. Per the germline V gene, CDR1 is LNHDA and CDR2 is SQIVND (reference sequence). The CDR3 has 15 amino acids. The authors isolated CD4+ T cells after roughly 10 days of culture. This person's SARS-CoV-2 infection, confirmed by PCR, occurred between March and December 2020. BNT162b2 vaccine or mRNA-1273 vaccine was given to participants in two doses. The sequences come from CD4+ T cells from PBMCs cultured without peptide, collected after COVID-19 vaccination. The chain joins TRBV19 to TRBJ1-5; no firm D call. This TCR derives from a human donor who had a prior SARS-CoV-2 infection. The CDR3 nucleotides read TGTGCCAGTAACACTCCGACGGGAAGCAATCAGCCCCAGCATTTT. Translated, it gives CASNTPTGSNQPQHF.